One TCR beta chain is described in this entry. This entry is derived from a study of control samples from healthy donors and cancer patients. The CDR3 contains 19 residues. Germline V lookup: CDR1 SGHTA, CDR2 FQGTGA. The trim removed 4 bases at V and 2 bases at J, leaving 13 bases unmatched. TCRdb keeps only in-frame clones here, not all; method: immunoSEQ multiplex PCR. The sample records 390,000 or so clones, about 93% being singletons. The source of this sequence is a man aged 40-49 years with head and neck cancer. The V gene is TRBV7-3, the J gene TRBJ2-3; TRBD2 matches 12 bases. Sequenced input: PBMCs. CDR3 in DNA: TGTGCCAGCAGCTCCTTTGATGCTAGCGGGAGGGGCCCCACAGATACGCAGTATTTT. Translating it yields CASSSFDASGRGPTDTQYF.